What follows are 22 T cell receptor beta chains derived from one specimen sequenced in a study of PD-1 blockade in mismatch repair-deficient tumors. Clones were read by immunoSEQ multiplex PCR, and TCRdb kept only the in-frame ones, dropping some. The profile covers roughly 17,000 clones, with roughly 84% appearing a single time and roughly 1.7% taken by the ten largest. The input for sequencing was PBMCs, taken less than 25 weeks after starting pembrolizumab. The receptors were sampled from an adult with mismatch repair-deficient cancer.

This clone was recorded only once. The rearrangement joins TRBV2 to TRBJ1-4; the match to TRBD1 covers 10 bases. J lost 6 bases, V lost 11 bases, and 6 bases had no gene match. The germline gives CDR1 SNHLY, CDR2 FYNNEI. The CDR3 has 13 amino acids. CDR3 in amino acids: CAGRQGAYEKLFF. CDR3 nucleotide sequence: TGTGCCGGAAGACAGGGGGCTTATGAAAAACTGTTTTTT.

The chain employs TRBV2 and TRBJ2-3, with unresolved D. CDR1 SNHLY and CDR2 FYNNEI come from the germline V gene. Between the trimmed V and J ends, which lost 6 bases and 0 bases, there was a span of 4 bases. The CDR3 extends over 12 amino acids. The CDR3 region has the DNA TGTGCCAGCAGCCGGAGCACAGATACGCAGTATTTT. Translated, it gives CASSRSTDTQYF.

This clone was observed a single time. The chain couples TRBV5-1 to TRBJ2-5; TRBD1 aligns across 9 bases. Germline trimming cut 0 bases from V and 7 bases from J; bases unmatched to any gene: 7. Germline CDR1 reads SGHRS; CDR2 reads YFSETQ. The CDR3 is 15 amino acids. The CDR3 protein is CASSLGTGVFATQYF. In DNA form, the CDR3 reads TGCGCCAGCAGCTTGGGGACAGGGGTCTTCGCGACCCAGTACTTC.

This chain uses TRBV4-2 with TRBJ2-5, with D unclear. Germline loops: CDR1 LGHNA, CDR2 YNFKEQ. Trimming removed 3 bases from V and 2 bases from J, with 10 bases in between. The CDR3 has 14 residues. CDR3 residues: CASSQRRYQETQYF. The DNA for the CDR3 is TGTGCCAGCAGCCAGAGGCGGTATCAAGAGACCCAGTACTTC.

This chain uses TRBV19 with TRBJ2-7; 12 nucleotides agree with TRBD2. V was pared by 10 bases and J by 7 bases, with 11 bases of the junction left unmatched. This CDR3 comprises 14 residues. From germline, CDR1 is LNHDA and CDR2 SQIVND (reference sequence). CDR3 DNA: TGTGCCACCCCCCAGACTAGCGGGAGTTTGGAGCAGTACTTC. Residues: CATPQTSGSLEQYF.

CDR3 protein: CASSRAQGWGGYTF. In DNA, the CDR3 is TGTGCCAGCAGTCGCGCACAGGGTTGGGGTGGCTACACCTTC. The V gene is TRBV28, the J gene TRBJ1-2, with TRBD1 as a possible D gene (6 bases). Germline V lookup: CDR1 MDHEN, CDR2 SYDVKM. CDR3 length: 14 residues. Between the trimmed V and J ends, which lost 5 bases and 7 bases, there was a span of 17 bases.

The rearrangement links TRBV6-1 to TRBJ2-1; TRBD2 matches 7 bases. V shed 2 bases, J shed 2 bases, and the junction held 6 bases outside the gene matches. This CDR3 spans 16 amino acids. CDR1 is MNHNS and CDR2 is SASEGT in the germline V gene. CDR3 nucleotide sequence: TGTGCCAGCAGTGAATGGGGGAGGGCCGCCTACAATGAGCAGTTCTTC. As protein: CASSEWGRAAYNEQFF.

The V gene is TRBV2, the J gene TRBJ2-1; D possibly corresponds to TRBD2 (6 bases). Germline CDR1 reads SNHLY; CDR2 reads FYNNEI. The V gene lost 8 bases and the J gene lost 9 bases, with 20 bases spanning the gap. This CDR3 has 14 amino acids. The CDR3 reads CASAPGSTGREQFF. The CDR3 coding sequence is TGTGCCAGCGCTCCCGGGAGCACGGGCCGTGAGCAGTTCTTC. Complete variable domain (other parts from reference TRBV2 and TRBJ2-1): EPEVTQTPSHQVTQMGQEVILRCVPISNHLYFYWYRQILGQKVEFLVSFYNNEISEKSEIFDDQFSVERPDGSNFTLKIRSTKLEDSAMYFCASAPGSTGREQFFGPGTRLTVL.

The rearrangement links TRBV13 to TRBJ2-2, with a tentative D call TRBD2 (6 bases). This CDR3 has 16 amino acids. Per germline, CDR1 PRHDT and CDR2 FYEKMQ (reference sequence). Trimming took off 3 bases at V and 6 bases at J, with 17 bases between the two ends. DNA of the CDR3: TGTGCCAGCAGCTTTTACGGGAGCGGATTTGCCGGGGAGCTGTTTTTT. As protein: CASSFYGSGFAGELFF.

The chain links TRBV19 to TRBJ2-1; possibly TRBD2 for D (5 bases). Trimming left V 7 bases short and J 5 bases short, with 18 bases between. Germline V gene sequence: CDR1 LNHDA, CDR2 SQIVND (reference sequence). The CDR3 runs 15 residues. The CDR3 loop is CASTPQEDLHNEQFF. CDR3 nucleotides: TGTGCCAGTACCCCCCAGGAGGACCTCCACAATGAGCAGTTCTTC.

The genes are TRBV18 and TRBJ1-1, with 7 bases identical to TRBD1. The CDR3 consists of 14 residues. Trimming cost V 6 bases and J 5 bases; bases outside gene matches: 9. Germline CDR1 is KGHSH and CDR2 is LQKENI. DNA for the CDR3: TGTGCCAGCTCTCCCGACAGGGAAATTACTGAAGCTTTCTTT. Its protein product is CASSPDREITEAFF. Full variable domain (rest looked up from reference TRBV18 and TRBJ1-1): NAGVMQNPRHLVRRRGQEARLRCSPMKGHSHVYWYRQLPEEGLKFMVYLQKENIIDESGMPKERFSAEFPKEGPSILRIQQVVRGDSAAYFCASSPDREITEAFFGQGTRLTVV.

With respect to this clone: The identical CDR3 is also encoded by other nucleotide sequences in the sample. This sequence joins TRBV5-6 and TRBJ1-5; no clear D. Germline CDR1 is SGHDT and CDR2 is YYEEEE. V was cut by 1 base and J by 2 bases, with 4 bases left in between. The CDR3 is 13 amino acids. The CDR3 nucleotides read TGTGCCAGCAGCTTGCGGGGCAATCAGCCCCAGCATTTT. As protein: CASSLRGNQPQHF.

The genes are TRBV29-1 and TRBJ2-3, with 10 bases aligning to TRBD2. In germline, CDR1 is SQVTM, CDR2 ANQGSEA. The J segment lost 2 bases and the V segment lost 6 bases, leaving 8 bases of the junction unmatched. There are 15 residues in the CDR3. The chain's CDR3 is CSVDGLAENTDTQYF. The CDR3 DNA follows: TGCAGCGTAGACGGACTAGCGGAGAACACAGATACGCAGTATTTT.

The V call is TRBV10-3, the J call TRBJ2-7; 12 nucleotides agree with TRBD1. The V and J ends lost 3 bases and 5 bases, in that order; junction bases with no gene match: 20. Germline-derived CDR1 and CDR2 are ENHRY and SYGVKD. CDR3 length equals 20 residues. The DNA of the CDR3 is TGTGCCATCAGTGAAAGTCCCGGGACAGGGGGCGCAACCGGACGGAACGAGCAGTACTTC. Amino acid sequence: CAISESPGTGGATGRNEQYF.

The DNA of the CDR3 is TGCGCCAGCAGCTTGGTACTAGCCCAGTCAGACGAGCAGTACTTC. It is translated as CASSLVLAQSDEQYF. The chain links TRBV5-1 to TRBJ2-7; D perhaps matches TRBD2 (6 bases). The CDR3 contains 15 residues. In germline, CDR1 is SGHRS, CDR2 YFSETQ. Trimming took 0 bases from V and 5 from J, leaving 15 bases between them.

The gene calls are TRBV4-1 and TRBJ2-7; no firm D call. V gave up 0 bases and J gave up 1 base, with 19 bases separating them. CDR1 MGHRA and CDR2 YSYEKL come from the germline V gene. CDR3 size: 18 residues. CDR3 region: CASSQDRRQATFSYEQYF. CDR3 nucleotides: TGCGCCAGCAGCCAAGACCGTCGCCAGGCCACCTTTTCCTACGAGCAGTACTTC.

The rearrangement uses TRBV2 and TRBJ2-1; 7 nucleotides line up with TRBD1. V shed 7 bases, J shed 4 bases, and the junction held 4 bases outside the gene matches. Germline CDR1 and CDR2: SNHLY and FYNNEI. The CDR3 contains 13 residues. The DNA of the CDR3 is TGTGCCAGCACCCCGGGACAGTACAATGAGCAGTTCTTC. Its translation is CASTPGQYNEQFF.

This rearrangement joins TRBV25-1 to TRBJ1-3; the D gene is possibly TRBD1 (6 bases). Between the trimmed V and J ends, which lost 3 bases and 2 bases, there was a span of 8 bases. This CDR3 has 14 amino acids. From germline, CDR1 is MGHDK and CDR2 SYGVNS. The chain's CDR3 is CASSDRGAGNTIYF. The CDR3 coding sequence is TGTGCCAGCAGTGACAGGGGCGCTGGAAACACCATATATTTT.

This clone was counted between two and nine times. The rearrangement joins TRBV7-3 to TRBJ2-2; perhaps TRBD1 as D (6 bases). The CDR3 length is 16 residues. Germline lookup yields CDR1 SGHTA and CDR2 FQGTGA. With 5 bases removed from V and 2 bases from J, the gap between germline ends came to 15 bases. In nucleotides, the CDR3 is TGTGCCAGCAGCCCAAGGGGGACACTTAACACCGGGGAGCTGTTTTTT. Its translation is CASSPRGTLNTGELFF.

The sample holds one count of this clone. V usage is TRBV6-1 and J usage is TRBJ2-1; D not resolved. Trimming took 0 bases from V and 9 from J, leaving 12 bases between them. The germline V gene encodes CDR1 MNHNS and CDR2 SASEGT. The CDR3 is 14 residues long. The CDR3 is CASSEAGYLSEQFF. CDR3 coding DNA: TGTGCCAGCAGTGAAGCGGGCTACCTTTCTGAGCAGTTCTTC.

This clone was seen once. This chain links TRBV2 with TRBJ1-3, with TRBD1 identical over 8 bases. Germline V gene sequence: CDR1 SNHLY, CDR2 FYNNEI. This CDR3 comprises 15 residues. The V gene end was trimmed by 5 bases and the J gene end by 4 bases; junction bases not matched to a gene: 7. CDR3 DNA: TGTGCCAGCAGTATCCAGGGGGCGCGCGGAAACACCATATATTTT. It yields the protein CASSIQGARGNTIYF.

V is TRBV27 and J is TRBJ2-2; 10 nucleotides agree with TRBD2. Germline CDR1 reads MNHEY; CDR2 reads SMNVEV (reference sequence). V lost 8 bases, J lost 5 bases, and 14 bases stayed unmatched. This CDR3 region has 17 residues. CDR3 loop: CASGRGIGLAATGELFF. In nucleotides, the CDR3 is TGTGCCAGCGGGCGGGGGATCGGACTAGCGGCAACCGGGGAGCTGTTTTTT.